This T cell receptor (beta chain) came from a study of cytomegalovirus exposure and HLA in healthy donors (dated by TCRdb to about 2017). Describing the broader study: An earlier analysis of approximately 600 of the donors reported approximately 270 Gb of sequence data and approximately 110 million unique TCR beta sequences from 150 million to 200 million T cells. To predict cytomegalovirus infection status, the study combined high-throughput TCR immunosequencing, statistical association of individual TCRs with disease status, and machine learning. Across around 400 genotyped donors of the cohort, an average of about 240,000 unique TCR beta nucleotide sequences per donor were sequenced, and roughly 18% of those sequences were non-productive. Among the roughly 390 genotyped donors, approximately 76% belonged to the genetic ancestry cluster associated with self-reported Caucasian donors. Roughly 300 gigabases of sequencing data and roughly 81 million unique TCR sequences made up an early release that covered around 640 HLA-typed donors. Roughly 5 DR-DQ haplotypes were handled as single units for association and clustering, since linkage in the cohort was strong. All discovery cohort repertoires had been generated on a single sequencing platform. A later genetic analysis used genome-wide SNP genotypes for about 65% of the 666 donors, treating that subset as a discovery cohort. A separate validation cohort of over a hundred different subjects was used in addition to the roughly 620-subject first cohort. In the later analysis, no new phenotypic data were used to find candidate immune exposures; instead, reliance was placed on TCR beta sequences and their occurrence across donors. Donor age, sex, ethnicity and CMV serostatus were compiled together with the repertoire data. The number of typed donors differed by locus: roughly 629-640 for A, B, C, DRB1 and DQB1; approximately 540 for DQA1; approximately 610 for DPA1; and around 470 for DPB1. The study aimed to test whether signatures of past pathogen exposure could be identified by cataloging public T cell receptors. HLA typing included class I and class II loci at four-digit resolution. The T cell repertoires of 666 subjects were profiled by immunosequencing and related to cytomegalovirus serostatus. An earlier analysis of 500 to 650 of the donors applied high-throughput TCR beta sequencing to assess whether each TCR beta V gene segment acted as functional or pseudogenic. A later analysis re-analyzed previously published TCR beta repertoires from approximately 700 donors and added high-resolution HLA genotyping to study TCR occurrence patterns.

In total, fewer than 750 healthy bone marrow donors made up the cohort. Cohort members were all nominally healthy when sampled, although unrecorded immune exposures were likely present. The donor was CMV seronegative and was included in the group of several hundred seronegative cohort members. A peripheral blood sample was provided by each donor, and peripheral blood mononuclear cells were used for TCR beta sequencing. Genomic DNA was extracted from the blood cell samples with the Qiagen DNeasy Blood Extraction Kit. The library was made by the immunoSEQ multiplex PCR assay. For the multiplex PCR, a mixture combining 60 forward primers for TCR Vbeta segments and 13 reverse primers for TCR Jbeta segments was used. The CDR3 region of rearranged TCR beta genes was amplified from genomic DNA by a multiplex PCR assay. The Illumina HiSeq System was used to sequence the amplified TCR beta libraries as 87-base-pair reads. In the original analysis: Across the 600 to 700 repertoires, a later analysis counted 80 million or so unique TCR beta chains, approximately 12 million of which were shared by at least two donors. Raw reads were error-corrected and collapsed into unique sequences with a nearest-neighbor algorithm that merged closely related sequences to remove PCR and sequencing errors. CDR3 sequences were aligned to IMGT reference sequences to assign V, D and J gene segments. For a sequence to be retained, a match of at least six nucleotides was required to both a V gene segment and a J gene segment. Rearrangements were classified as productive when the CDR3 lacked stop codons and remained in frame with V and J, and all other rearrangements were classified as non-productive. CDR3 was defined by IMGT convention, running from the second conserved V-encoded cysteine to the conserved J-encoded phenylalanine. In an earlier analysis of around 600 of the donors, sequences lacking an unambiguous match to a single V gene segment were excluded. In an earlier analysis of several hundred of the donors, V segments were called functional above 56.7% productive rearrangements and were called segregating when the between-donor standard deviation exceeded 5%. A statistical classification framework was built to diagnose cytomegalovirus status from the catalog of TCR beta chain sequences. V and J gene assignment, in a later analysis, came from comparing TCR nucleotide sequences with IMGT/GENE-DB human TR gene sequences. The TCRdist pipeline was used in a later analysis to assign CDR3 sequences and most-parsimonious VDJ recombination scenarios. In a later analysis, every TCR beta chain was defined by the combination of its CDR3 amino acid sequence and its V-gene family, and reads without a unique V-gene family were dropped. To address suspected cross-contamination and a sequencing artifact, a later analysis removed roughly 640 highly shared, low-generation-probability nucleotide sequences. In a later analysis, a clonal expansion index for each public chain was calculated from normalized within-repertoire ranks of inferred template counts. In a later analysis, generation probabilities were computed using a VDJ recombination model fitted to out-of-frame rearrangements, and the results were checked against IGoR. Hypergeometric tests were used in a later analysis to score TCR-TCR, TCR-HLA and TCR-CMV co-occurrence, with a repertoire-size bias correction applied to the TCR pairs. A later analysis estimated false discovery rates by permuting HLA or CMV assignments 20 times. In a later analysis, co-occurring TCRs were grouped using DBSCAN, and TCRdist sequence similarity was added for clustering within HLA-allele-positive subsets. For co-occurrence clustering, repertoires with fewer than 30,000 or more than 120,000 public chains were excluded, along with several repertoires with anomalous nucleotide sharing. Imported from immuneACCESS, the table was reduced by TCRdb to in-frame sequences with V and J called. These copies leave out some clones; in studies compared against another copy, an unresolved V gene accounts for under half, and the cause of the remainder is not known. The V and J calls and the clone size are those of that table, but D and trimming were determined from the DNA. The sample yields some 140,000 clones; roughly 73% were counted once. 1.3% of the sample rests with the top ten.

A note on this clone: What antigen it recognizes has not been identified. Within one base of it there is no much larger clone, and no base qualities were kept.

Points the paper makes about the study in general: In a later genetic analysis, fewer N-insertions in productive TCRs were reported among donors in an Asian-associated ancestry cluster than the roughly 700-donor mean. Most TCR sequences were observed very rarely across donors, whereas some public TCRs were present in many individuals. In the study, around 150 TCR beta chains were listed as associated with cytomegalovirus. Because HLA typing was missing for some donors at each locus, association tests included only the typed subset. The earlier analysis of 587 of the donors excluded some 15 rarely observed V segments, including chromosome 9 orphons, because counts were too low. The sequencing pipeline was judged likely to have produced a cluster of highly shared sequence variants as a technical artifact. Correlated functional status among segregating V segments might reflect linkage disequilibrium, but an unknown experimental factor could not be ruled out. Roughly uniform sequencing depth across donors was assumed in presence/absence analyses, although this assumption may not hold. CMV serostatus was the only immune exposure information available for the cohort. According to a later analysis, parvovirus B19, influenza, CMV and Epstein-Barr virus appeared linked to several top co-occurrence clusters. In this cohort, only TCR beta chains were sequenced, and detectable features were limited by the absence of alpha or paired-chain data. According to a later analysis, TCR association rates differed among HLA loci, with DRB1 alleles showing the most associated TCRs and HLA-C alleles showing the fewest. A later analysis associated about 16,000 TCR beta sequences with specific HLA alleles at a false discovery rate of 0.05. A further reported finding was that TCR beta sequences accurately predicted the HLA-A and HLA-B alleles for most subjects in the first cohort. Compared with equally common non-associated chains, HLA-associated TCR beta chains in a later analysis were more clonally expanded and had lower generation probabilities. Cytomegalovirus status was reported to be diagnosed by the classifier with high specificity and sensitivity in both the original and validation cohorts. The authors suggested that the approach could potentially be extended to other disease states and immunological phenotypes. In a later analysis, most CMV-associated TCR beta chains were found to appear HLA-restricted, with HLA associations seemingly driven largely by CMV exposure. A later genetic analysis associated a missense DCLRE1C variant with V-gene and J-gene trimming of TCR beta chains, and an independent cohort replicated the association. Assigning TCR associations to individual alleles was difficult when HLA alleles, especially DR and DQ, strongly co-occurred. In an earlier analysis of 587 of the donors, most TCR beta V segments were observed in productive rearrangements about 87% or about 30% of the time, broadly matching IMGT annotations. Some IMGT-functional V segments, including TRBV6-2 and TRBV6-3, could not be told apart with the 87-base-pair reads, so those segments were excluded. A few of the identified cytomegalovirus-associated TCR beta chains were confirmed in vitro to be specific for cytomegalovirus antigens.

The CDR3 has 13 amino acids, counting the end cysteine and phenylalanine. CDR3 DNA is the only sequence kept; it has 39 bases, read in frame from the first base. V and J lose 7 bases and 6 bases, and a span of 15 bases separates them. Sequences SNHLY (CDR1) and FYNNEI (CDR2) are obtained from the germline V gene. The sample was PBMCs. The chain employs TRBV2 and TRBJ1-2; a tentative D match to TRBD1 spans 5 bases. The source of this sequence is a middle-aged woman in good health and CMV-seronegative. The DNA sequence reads TGTGCCAGCAATCGGGGGTCGATGGATGGCTACACCTTC. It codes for CASNRGSMDGYTF. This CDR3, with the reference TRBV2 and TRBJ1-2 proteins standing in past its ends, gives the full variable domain EPEVTQTPSHQVTQMGQEVILRCVPISNHLYFYWYRQILGQKVEFLVSFYNNEISEKSEIFDDQFSVERPDGSNFTLKIRSTKLEDSAMYFCASNRGSMDGYTFGSGTRLTVV.